These 14 T cell receptor beta chains originate from one sample sequenced in a study of T cell repertoires in cytomegalovirus infection. Each CDR3 protein is one row after TCRdb ran MiXCR on the reads. The table has about 740,000 distinct CDR3 sequences, approximately 34% seen once. Sample: PBMCs. These receptors came from a human donor in good health (CMV status not recorded). Some clones in this sample may be carry-over from other donors' samples.

The J gene is TRBJ2-1, the V gene TRBV20-1, with D possibly matching TRBD1 (7 bases). This CDR3 is built from 14 residues. Germline V gene lookup returns CDR1 DFQATT and CDR2 SNEGSKA (reference sequence). V dropped 5 bases and J dropped 9 bases, with 20 bases sitting between them. The CDR3, as DNA: TGCAGTGCTCCTAGACAGGGCGGAGGGAGTGAGCAGTTCTTC. This sequence encodes CSAPRQGGGSEQFF.

The V and J genes are TRBV6-6 and TRBJ2-7, with TRBD2 matching over 8 bases. This CDR3 has 12 amino acids. With 4 bases clipped from V and 9 bases from J, the junction kept 5 bases outside the gene matches. Germline loops: CDR1 MNHNY, CDR2 SVGAGI (reference sequence). CDR3 DNA: TGTGCCAGCAGTTCGGCTAGCGGGTGGCAGTACTTC. It specifies CASSSASGWQYF.

This clonotype was detected ten times or more. The V call is TRBV12-3 or TRBV12-4, the J call TRBJ1-1; D not resolved. This CDR3 comprises 12 residues. The ends were cut back, 2 bases at V and 11 bases at J, with 12 bases in the middle. The CDR3 spells CASSLMVPRAFF. The DNA of the CDR3 is TGTGCCAGCAGTTTAATGGTACCAAGGGCTTTCTTT.

The gene calls are TRBV28 and TRBJ2-7; TRBD1 matches at 7 bases. CDR3 length: 16 residues. Germline values: CDR1 MDHEN, CDR2 SYDVKM. V lost 4 bases, J lost 4 bases, and 13 bases stayed unmatched. This CDR3 is CASSSYSGHRGYEQYF. The CDR3 nucleotides read TGTGCCAGCAGTTCCTACTCCGGTCACAGGGGTTACGAGCAGTACTTC.

This clonotype was observed a few times. The rearrangement uses TRBV7-6 and TRBJ2-1, with 7 bases aligning to TRBD2. Germline V gene sequence: CDR1 SGHVS, CDR2 FNYEAQ. V lost 6 bases to trimming and J lost 0 bases; unmatched junction nucleotides: 11. CDR3 length: 17 residues. The DNA for the CDR3 is TGTGCCAGCAGTCAGTTTAGCGGGTCGAGCTCCTACAATGAGCAGTTCTTC. Protein product: CASSQFSGSSSYNEQFF.

This clonotype was counted only a few times. The chain links TRBV20-1 to TRBJ2-1; TRBD2 matches at 11 bases. CDR3 length: 14 amino acids. The germline CDR1 and CDR2 sequences are DFQATT and SNEGSKA (reference sequence). V was pared by 2 bases and J by 7 bases, with 4 bases of the junction left unmatched. The CDR3 region is CSARYPSGGNEQFF. The CDR3 nucleotides are TGCAGTGCTAGATACCCTAGCGGGGGGAATGAGCAGTTCTTC.

CDR3: CASSAYTGEAYEQYF. The CDR3 region has the DNA TGTGCCAGCAGCGCATACACAGGGGAGGCCTACGAGCAGTACTTC. The chain couples TRBV11-2 to TRBJ2-7; D may be TRBD1 (7 bases). Trimming took off 5 bases at V and 2 bases at J, with 16 bases between the two ends. Germline CDR1 reads SGHAT; CDR2 reads FQNNGV. There are 15 residues in the CDR3. The full variable domain, rest sourced from reference TRBV11-2 and TRBJ2-7, is EAGVAQSPRYKIIEKRQSVAFWCNPISGHATLYWYQQILGQGPKLLIQFQNNGVVDDSQLPKDRFSAERLKGVDSTLKIQPAKLEDSAVYLCASSAYTGEAYEQYFGPGTRLTVT.

The gene calls are TRBV7-8 and TRBJ2-2; no firm D call. Germline V CDR1 and CDR2: SGHVS, FQNEAQ. The CDR3 covers 14 residues. The V and J ends lost 1 base and 6 bases respectively, with 9 bases between them. In nucleotides, the CDR3 is TGTGCCAGCAGCTTAGGGCGAAGTTCCGGGGAGCTGTTTTTT. Residues: CASSLGRSSGELFF.

The rearrangement uses TRBV7-9 and TRBJ2-3, with 9 bases aligning to TRBD1. The J segment lost 4 bases and the V segment lost 6 bases, leaving 8 bases of the junction unmatched. This CDR3 comprises 15 residues. Germline CDR1 reads SEHNR; CDR2 reads FQNEAQ (reference sequence). CDR3 in amino acids: CASSHRDRDPDTQYF. DNA of the CDR3: TGTGCCAGCAGTCACCGGGACAGGGACCCAGATACGCAGTATTTT.

A few counts support this clonotype. The chain links TRBV6-5 to TRBJ2-5; 7 bases fit TRBD2. With V trimmed by 2 bases and J by 5 bases, 8 bases remained unmatched. Looked up from germline, CDR1 is MNHEY and CDR2 is SVGAGI. The CDR3 runs 15 residues. The CDR3 nucleotides are TGTGCCAGCAGTTACGGGGGGGGGGGTGGGGAGACCCAGTACTTC. Translated, it gives CASSYGGGGGETQYF.

The V call is TRBV28, the J call TRBJ2-7; D perhaps matches TRBD2 (5 bases). The germline V gene has CDR1 MDHEN and CDR2 SYDVKM. Deletions cut 5 bases from V and 0 bases from J, with 14 bases between. CDR3 length: 15 residues. The CDR3 loop reads CASSDRTRISYEQYF. For the CDR3, the DNA is TGTGCCAGCAGTGATAGGACTCGCATCTCCTACGAGCAGTACTTC.

Of note for this clonotype: A much larger clonotype is one base distant, so this may be a read error. The CDR3 carries no conserved terminal phenylalanine or tryptophan, so it likely arises from a read error. The genes are TRBV7-2 and TRBJ2-1, with TRBD2 as a possible D gene (6 bases). From germline, CDR1 is SGHTA and CDR2 FQGNSA. Trimming pared 4 bases from V and 4 bases from J, leaving 17 bases between. The CDR3 contains 16 residues. The DNA for the CDR3 is TGTGCCAGCAGCTCGAGAACTAGCTCCGTTTACAATGAGCAGTTCTTA. It codes for CASSSRTSSVYNEQFL.

This chain connects TRBV28 to TRBJ2-2; D remains ambiguous. The germline V gene has CDR1 MDHEN and CDR2 SYDVKM. V was trimmed by 5 bases and J by 3 bases, leaving 7 bases between them. This CDR3 has 13 residues. The CDR3, as DNA: TGTGCCAGCAGTCAGACTCACACCGGGGAGCTGTTTTTT. Translation gives CASSQTHTGELFF.

V and J are TRBV11-3 and TRBJ2-1; D gene ambiguous. The CDR3 is 12 residues long. The V and J ends lost 5 bases and 5 bases respectively, with 7 bases between them. The V gene's germline CDR1 is SGHNT and CDR2 YENEEA. CDR3 in amino acids: CASSPNNNEQFF. The DNA for the CDR3 is TGTGCCAGCAGCCCAAATAACAATGAGCAGTTCTTC. Together with reference TRBV11-3 and TRBJ2-1, the CDR3 gives the full variable domain: EAGVVQSPRYKIIEKKQPVAFWCNPISGHNTLYWYLQNLGQGPELLIRYENEEAVDDSQLPKDRFSAERLKGVDSTLKIQPAELGDSAVYLCASSPNNNEQFFGPGTRLTVL.